The rows below give T cell receptor beta chains drawn from one sample of a study of PD-1 blockade in classical Hodgkin lymphoma. The protocol was immunoSEQ multiplex PCR, while the TCRdb copy is restricted to in-frame clones and leaves out a portion. The sample carries approximately 32,000 clones, around 82% recorded once. Here the sequenced sample was peripheral blood mononuclear cells (PBMCs), taken at baseline. All receptors come from a human donor with classical Hodgkin lymphoma. CDR3s include the opening cysteine and the closing phenylalanine or tryptophan. Fields, in order: V gene, D gene, J gene, clone size, CDR3 protein. D genes are given only for firm matches. Only some rows state a clone size, as once, few, many or a class for expanded clones.

>TRBV11-3|.|TRBJ2-3|.
CASSLMDDTDTQYF
>TRBV28|TRBD1|TRBJ2-2|.
CASLPGQENTGELFF
>TRBV5-1|.|TRBJ2-3|.
CASSFLQSTDTQYF
>TRBV5-6|.|TRBJ1-1|.
CASSTTTGFEAFF
>TRBV7-2|.|TRBJ1-5|.
CASSLEVAVHQPQHF
>TRBV10-2|TRBD1|TRBJ1-1|.
CASSGQGAASEAFF
>TRBV7-9|.|TRBJ2-5|.
CASSLPNQETQYF
>TRBV28|TRBD1|TRBJ2-5|.
CASSSGQGQETQYF
>TRBV2|TRBD1|TRBJ2-5|.
CASSLPRDRVIQETQYF
>TRBV18|.|TRBJ2-3|.
CASSTRGGGTATDTQYF
>TRBV7-2|.|TRBJ1-4|.
CASSLAGYSQGKLFF
>TRBV7-3|.|TRBJ2-2|.
CASRLGSNTGELFF
>TRBV6-4|TRBD1|TRBJ2-1|.
CASSARQGGEQFF
>TRBV5-1|.|.|.
CASSLEAGSPYEQYF
>TRBV6-1|.|TRBJ2-1|.
CASSETGQDNEQFF
>TRBV4-2|.|TRBJ2-1|.
CASSQDPGPYNEQFF
>TRBV2|TRBD1|TRBJ2-4|.
CASRTGGGWAKNIQYF
>TRBV6-1|.|TRBJ2-1|.
CASSGHTYNEQFF
>TRBV5-5|.|TRBJ1-5|few
CASSLEGGQPQHF
>TRBV19|.|TRBJ1-1|.
CASSIEGRRIQSNTEAFF
>TRBV11-3|.|TRBJ2-4|.
CASSLDQGGSGSKNIQYF
>TRBV7-2|TRBD2|TRBJ2-1|.
CASSLGISGGYNEQFF
>TRBV7-9|.|TRBJ1-1|.
CASSLMGDTEAFF
>TRBV7-3|TRBD2|TRBJ2-2|.
CASSGPGLATGELFF
>TRBV7-2|.|TRBJ2-7|few
CASSLEGGGWADEQYF
>TRBV9|TRBD2|TRBJ2-5|once
CASSVTSGGFKETQYF
>TRBV2|TRBD1|TRBJ1-2|medium-sized
CASSGQGDGYTF
>TRBV13|TRBD1|TRBJ2-7|.
CASRGLGTGRAYEQYF
>TRBV4-2|.|TRBJ1-3|.
CASSQTIQGAGNTIYF
>TRBV4-3|TRBD1|TRBJ1-2|.
CASSREGTGGNYGYTF
>TRBV6-5|TRBD1|TRBJ2-7|.
CASSKGDRVEEQYF
>TRBV6-1|.|TRBJ1-5|.
CASTSTDSSNQPQHF